This note documents a single TCR beta chain sequence. What this receptor recognizes is not known. The input lacks base qualities; no much larger clone sits a single base away. RNA was extracted with the RNeasy kit and about 0.5 to 1 ug was reverse transcribed using random hexamers. The immunoSEQ multiplex PCR assay, covering 54 Vbeta and 13 Jbeta segments, was used to amplify TCR beta CDR3 regions. PCR amplification bias was corrected using a synthetic template baseline for primer optimization and computational correction. Processing in the source paper ran as follows. Reads were assigned to V, D and J genes according to IMGT and analyzed in immunoSEQ Analyzer, with only productive sequences retained. To calculate clonality, Shannon entropy was normalized by log2 of the number of productive unique sequences and then subtracted from one. Public and private clones were assessed among the 100 most prevalent clones of each patient and control. Clones were defined as Susac-specific when absent from the healthy and MS cohorts, from fewer than 1,300 published viral clones and from other ImmuneACCESS disease sequences. TCRdb took the public reads, trimmed them with fastp at Q25, ran MiXCR for clone calling and kept in-frame beta chains. Each entry is one CDR3 protein sequence, shown with its most common DNA and genes. TCRdb, not the original authors, processed these V and J calls. The sample has approximately 150,000 distinct CDR3 sequences on record, around 94% of them singletons. The ten largest clones add up to 0.084% of the sample.

The sample is drawn from a study of CD8 T cells in Susac syndrome (dated by TCRdb to about 2019). Describing the broader study: Whether CD8+ T cell activation and differentiation in Susac syndrome was antigen driven was tested using repertoire sequencing.

The germline V gene (reference sequence) sets CDR1 to LNHDA and CDR2 to SQIVND. The CDR3 covers 14 residues, taking in both the cysteine and the phenylalanine. Kept here is only the CDR3 DNA, which spans 42 bases and is read in frame from base 1. Relative to germline, V is missing 4 bases and J is missing 6 bases, with 6 bases of the junction outside any gene match. Overall study outcomes, separate from this receptor: The number of individuals in the TCR sequencing and HLA analysis was acknowledged as relatively small.

Peripheral blood CD8+ and CD4+ T cells from healthy donors, Susac syndrome patients and multiple sclerosis patients were profiled using high-throughput TCR beta sequencing. Healthy donors were age- and sex-matched controls. CD8+ TEMRA cells were enriched by FACS, while bulk CD8+ and CD4+ T cells were purified by magnetic negative isolation. Blood was collected in EDTA tubes and processed within 24 hours, with PBMCs isolated through density gradient centrifugation. PBMCs destined for TCR sequencing were cryopreserved in liquid nitrogen and later thawed in a 37 °C water bath. A purity of at least 90% was achieved for sorted or isolated CD4+, CD8+ and CD8+ TEMRA cells.

The rearranged segments are TRBV19 and TRBJ1-2, and TRBD1 matches 9 of the central bases. The TCR sequence derives from a human donor in good health. The sequenced sample consisted of CD4+ T cells from PBMCs. This receptor has the CDR3 CASSTATGGNGYTF. At the DNA level, the sequence is TGTGCCAGTAGTACCGCGACAGGGGGAAATGGCTACACCTTC.